Listed below are T cell receptor beta chains from one sample, sequenced in a study of blood T cell repertoires in COVID-19. Sequencing was performed with immunoSEQ multiplex PCR; in TCRdb, only in-frame clones are kept and a portion is missing. The sample has around 250,000 clones, approximately 85% seen once. The material sequenced was PBMCs or T cells enriched from blood (not recorded which). These receptors were obtained from a woman between 45 and 65 years old with acute COVID-19. Each CDR3 is given with its conserved first and last residue. The D gene is left open where the match is weak. Not all rows give a size; the values are once, few, many and, for expanded clones, a class.

TRBJ1-6,NA,NA,TRBV4-3,TGCGCCAGCAGCCAAGTCGCAGGAAACTCCTATAATTCACCCCTCCACTTT,CASSQVAGNSYNSPLHF
TRBJ1-5,NA,TRBD1,TRBV10-2,TGCGCCAGCAGTGGACAGGGTAATCAGCCCCAGCATTTT,CASSGQGNQPQHF
TRBJ2-7,few,NA,TRBV3-1/TRBV3-2,TGTGCCAGCAGCCAAGTACGACTAGACTACGAGCAGTACTTC,CASSQVRLDYEQYF
TRBJ2-7,NA,NA,TRBV27,TGTGCCAGCAGTTTAAGGGATACAGGTTACGAGCAGTACTTC,CASSLRDTGYEQYF
TRBJ2-1,NA,TRBD2,TRBV5-1,TGCGCCAGCAGCCCATATAAGACTAGCTCCGGGGAGCAGTTCTTC,CASSPYKTSSGEQFF
TRBJ1-2,NA,NA,TRBV10-1,TGCGCCAGCAGTTTGACAACTAACTATGGCTACACCTTC,CASSLTTNYGYTF
TRBJ1-2,NA,NA,TRBV6-5,TGTGCCAGCAGTTCTGCGAAGAGTCCTAACTATGGCTACACCTTC,CASSSAKSPNYGYTF
TRBJ1-1,NA,NA,TRBV29-1,TGCAGCGTTGGCGGGGTTTCTGAAGCTTTCTTT,CSVGGVSEAFF
TRBJ1-1,NA,NA,TRBV6-5,TGTGCCAGCAGTTACGGAGGAGTCGGGGGCACTGAAGCTTTCTTT,CASSYGGVGGTEAFF
TRBJ2-3,NA,TRBD1,TRBV2,TGTGCCAGCAGCGGGACAGGGGCGGCAGATACGCAGTATTTT,CASSGTGAADTQYF
TRBJ2-3,NA,NA,TRBV4-3,TGCGCCAGCAGCCAAGATCAGGAGGTTACGCAGTATTTT,CASSQDQEVTQYF
TRBJ1-1,NA,NA,TRBV7-9,TGTGCCAGCAGCCCAGGGGAGGGGGAGAAAGTGAACACTGAAGCTTTCTTT,CASSPGEGEKVNTEAFF
TRBJ1-2,NA,TRBD1,TRBV16,TGTGCCAGCAGCCTGGAACAGGGGGCAGGCTATGGCTACACCTTC,CASSLEQGAGYGYTF
TRBJ2-7,once,TRBD1,TRBV11-2,TGTGCCAGCAGCTTAGCCGCAGGGGGCTCCTACGAGCAGTACTTC,CASSLAAGGSYEQYF
TRBJ1-5,NA,TRBD1,TRBV2,TGTGCCAGCAGTTCCCCCGACAGGGGAAAGGATTTT,CASSSPDRGKDF
TRBJ2-7,NA,TRBD1,TRBV6-2/TRBV6-3,TGTGCCAGCAGCCCACAGGGGGCGAATGGCTACGAGCAGTACTTC,CASSPQGANGYEQYF
TRBJ1-4,NA,TRBD1,TRBV29-1,TGCAGCGTTGTAGGACAGGGGGTTGGTAATGAAAAACTGTTTTTT,CSVVGQGVGNEKLFF
TRBJ1-5,NA,NA,TRBV6-5,TGTGCCTCCCGGGGTCCAGGGGGCAATCAGCCCCAGCATTTT,CASRGPGGNQPQHF
TRBJ2-3,NA,TRBD1,TRBV29-1,TGCAGCGTAGCTTACAGGGGGGCTACAGATACGCAGTATTTT,CSVAYRGATDTQYF
TRBJ1-3,NA,NA,TRBV5-4,TGTGCCAGCAGCTTCCCGGGGGTAGGGAACACCATATATTTT,CASSFPGVGNTIYF
TRBJ1-2,NA,NA,TRBV7-2,TGTGCCAGCAGCCCCCAACGCAGGAACTATGGCTACACCTTC,CASSPQRRNYGYTF
TRBJ1-1,NA,NA,TRBV7-6,TGTGCCAGCAGCTTAGGTGAGGCGAACACTGAAGCTTTCTTT,CASSLGEANTEAFF
TRBJ2-1,few,NA,TRBV18,TGTGCCAGCTCACCGGGTAGCCACGAGCAGTTCTTC,CASSPGSHEQFF
TRBJ1-5,NA,NA,TRBV2,TGTGCCAGCAGCCCTCGACAGGCGAATCAGCCCCAGCATTTT,CASSPRQANQPQHF
TRBJ1-1,NA,TRBD1,TRBV5-1,TGCGCCAGCAGCCCCAGACAGGGAGGTATGAACACTGAAGCTTTCTTT,CASSPRQGGMNTEAFF
TRBJ1-1,NA,NA,TRBV6-2/TRBV6-3,TGTGCCAGCAGTTGGTCCAGGAACACTGAAGCTTTCTTT,CASSWSRNTEAFF
TRBJ1-1,NA,NA,TRBV7-3,TGTGCCAGCAGCCCTCAGGCCGTTCGGACCAGGGGATTGAACACTGAAGCTTTCTTT,CASSPQAVRTRGLNTEAFF
TRBJ1-1,NA,TRBD1,TRBV18,TGTGCCAGCTCACCCCGACAGGGAGTGAAGACTGAAGCTTTCTTT,CASSPRQGVKTEAFF
TRBJ2-1,NA,NA,TRBV7-2,TGTGCCAGCAGCTTTAGCCTCGACAATGAGCAGTTCTTC,CASSFSLDNEQFF
TRBJ1-2,NA,NA,TRBV29-1,TGCAGCGTTGACAGGGTATATGGCTACACCTTC,CSVDRVYGYTF
TRBJ2-2,NA,NA,TRBV9,TGTGCCAGCAGCGTTAGCGGGAACACCGGGGAGCTGTTTTTT,CASSVSGNTGELFF
TRBJ2-1,NA,NA,TRBV13,TGTGCCAGCAGTGCCGGGACTTATGTTTGGAATGAGCAGTTCTTC,CASSAGTYVWNEQFF
TRBJ2-6,NA,TRBD1,TRBV2,TGTGCCAGCACGGGGGACAGGGGAGCTTCTGGGGCCAACGTCCTGACTTTC,CASTGDRGASGANVLTF
TRBJ1-2,NA,TRBD1,TRBV29-1,TGCAGCGTTGAAGTAAGGACAGGGGTAGTGTTCACCTTC,CSVEVRTGVVFTF
TRBJ1-4,NA,NA,TRBV29-1,TGCAGCGTTGAAGATGGACCGGGAGAAAAACTGTTTTTT,CSVEDGPGEKLFF
TRBJ1-5,NA,NA,TRBV11-2,TGTGCCAGCAGCTTAGGGGTAGGGGCAGTCCAGAATCAGCCCCAGCATTTT,CASSLGVGAVQNQPQHF
TRBJ2-1,NA,NA,TRBV30,TGTGCCTGGAGTGTATCGGGACTTCTCAATGAGCAGTTCTTC,CAWSVSGLLNEQFF
TRBJ1-5,once,TRBD1,TRBV5-8,TGTGCCAGCAGCTTGTTTGGGACAGGAAGCAATCAGCCCCAGCATTTT,CASSLFGTGSNQPQHF
TRBJ1-2,NA,TRBD1,TRBV25-1,TGTGCCAGCAGGGGACAGGGGTATGGCTACACCTTC,CASRGQGYGYTF
TRBJ2-3,once,TRBD2,TRBV24-1,TGTGCCACCAGTGAGGGCGGGACTAGCTTACGTACAGATACGCAGTATTTT,CATSEGGTSLRTDTQYF
TRBJ1-2,once,TRBD1,TRBV5-8,TGTGCCAGCAGCCCCCCCGGGACAGGGAATAACTATGGCTACACCTTC,CASSPPGTGNNYGYTF
TRBJ1-2,NA,TRBD1,TRBV5-3,TGTGCCAGAAGCTTACGGCCCCCGGGACAGAACTATGGCTACACCTTC,CARSLRPPGQNYGYTF
TRBJ2-2,NA,NA,TRBV29-1,TGCAGCGGGAAAGTGGGAGCCACCGGGGAGCTGTTTTTT,CSGKVGATGELFF
TRBJ1-3,NA,NA,TRBV18,TGTGCCAGCTCACCGGGGGCGCGCACCATATATTTT,CASSPGARTIYF
TRBJ2-7,NA,NA,TRBV7-2,TGTGCCAGCAGCTCCCTCTACGAGCAGTACTTC,CASSSLYEQYF
TRBJ2-1,NA,TRBD2,TRBV24-1,TGTGCCACCAGTGAGGGAGGGGCCGGGGATGAGCAGTTCTTC,CATSEGGAGDEQFF
TRBJ1-5,NA,TRBD1,TRBV30,TGTGCCTGGAGTGCAAAGGACAGGGGTTTGTCGGGGTATCAGCCCCAGCATTTT,CAWSAKDRGLSGYQPQHF
TRBJ1-2,NA,NA,TRBV7-9,TGTGCCAGCAGCTTACCGCAGGGTACATCCGCTAACTATGGCTACACCTTC,CASSLPQGTSANYGYTF
TRBJ1-5,NA,NA,TRBV19,TGTGCCAGTAGGGCCGGGGGGTTAAATCAGCCCCAGCATTTT,CASRAGGLNQPQHF
TRBJ2-4,NA,TRBD1,TRBV29-1,TGCAGCGTTGTTTTGGGGACAGGGGGCATTCAGTACTTC,CSVVLGTGGIQYF
TRBJ2-1,NA,TRBD2,TRBV11-2,TGTGCCAGCAGCCACTCCTCCGGACTAGCGGGGGCCCGCGAGCAGTTCTTC,CASSHSSGLAGAREQFF